These T cell receptor beta chains were read from a single sample in a study of CD8 T cells in Susac syndrome. TCRdb reprocessed the immunoSEQ multiplex PCR reads via MiXCR and lists one record per CDR3 protein. The table lists roughly 120,000 distinct CDR3 sequences, more than 80% of them singletons. The sample comprised CD8+ T cells from PBMCs. The receptors were sampled from a human donor with multiple sclerosis. Each CDR3 is given without its conserved first and last residue.

J | V | CDR3
TRBJ2-5 | TRBV20-1 | SARDLVKQETQY
TRBJ1-5 | TRBV2 | ASSVRTGSNQPQH
TRBJ2-2 | TRBV28 | ASSPQGARKAGELF
TRBJ1-2 | TRBV9 | ASSEKLQDGYT
TRBJ1-5 | TRBV28 | ASSLLREDQPQH
TRBJ2-1 | TRBV4-1 | ASSQIGNEQF
TRBJ2-7 | TRBV28 | ASSQSSYEQY
TRBJ2-7 | TRBV29-1 | SIELGEQY
TRBJ2-3 | TRBV7-9 | ASSLRLAGNTDTQY
TRBJ2-1 | TRBV20-1 | SARPNRGRFNEQF
TRBJ2-2 | TRBV6-1 | ASSPKMSGNTGELF
TRBJ1-2 | TRBV18 | ASSRPPTGVDGYT
TRBJ2-5 | TRBV3-1 | ASSRRLSVYEGETQY
TRBJ1-2 | TRBV9 | ASSTREALGSGYT
TRBJ1-5 | TRBV24-1 | ATSGAGSNQPQH
TRBJ2-1 | TRBV5-1 | ASSLDVVAGEQF
TRBJ2-6 | TRBV7-9 | ASSRRQGIDSGANVLT
TRBJ1-6 | TRBV27 | ASSTGGSPLH
TRBJ2-7 | TRBV5-1 | ASSLALGSEQY
TRBJ2-3 | TRBV6-5 | ASSYRGTGGRTDTQY
TRBJ1-1 | TRBV4-1 | ASSQAHRNTEAF
TRBJ2-2 | TRBV9 | ASSLPRTSGSVGELF
TRBJ2-6 | TRBV9 | ASSGGTGANVLT
TRBJ2-7 | TRBV7-9 | ASSGQETYEQY
TRBJ2-1 | TRBV10-3 | AISSGSLNEQF
TRBJ1-1 | TRBV5-6 | ASSLSISNTEAF
TRBJ1-1 | TRBV11-2 | ASRGGSTEAF
TRBJ2-3 | TRBV3-1 | ASSQDPSGGVPPSTDTQY
TRBJ1-1 | TRBV6-1 | ASTEAF
TRBJ1-2 | TRBV5-4 | ASSPDRGLYYGYT
TRBJ2-7 | TRBV6-9 | ASSPGGTEQY
TRBJ2-5 | TRBV6-6 | ASWPGGARETQY
TRBJ2-3 | TRBV2 | ASSENWRDSTDTQY
TRBJ2-7 | TRBV5-1 | ASSFSLRQGPPYYEQY
TRBJ1-2 | TRBV5-4 | ASSLSTGVGYT
TRBJ2-4 | TRBV15 | ATSRGTQGLAKNIQY
TRBJ1-2 | TRBV9 | ASSVGQTNYGYT
TRBJ2-7 | TRBV4-1 | ASSQSGLAGGNDEQY
TRBJ2-7 | TRBV7-2 | ASSPTGRILTYEQY
TRBJ1-1 | TRBV6-6 | ASSYARDGEGTEAF
TRBJ2-3 | TRBV7-3 | ASSTPPGTQY
TRBJ2-2 | TRBV4-1 | ASSQGQGVAGELF
TRBJ2-3 | TRBV9 | ASSVGGGGTDTQY
TRBJ2-7 | TRBV19 | ASSAPGLAGDAEQY
TRBJ2-1 | TRBV5-4 | ASSQGTIEQF
TRBJ1-6 | TRBV28 | ASSLGFGTGVSPLH
TRBJ1-1 | TRBV12-3/TRBV12-4 | ASSFDRVTEAF
TRBJ2-7 | TRBV9 | ASSEGQGAYEQY
TRBJ1-5 | TRBV24-1 | ATSDSGLNQPQH
TRBJ1-6 | TRBV7-2 | ASITGQGSPLH
TRBJ1-1 | TRBV10-2 | ASSPGQGVNTEAF
TRBJ1-2 | TRBV12-3/TRBV12-4 | ASTPIPGTTQDYGYT
TRBJ1-5 | TRBV19 | ATAPTGSSNQPQH
TRBJ1-3 | TRBV25-1 | ASSEVQWNTIY
TRBJ2-5 | TRBV24-1 | ATSDVTSGSLYGTQY
TRBJ1-4 | TRBV24-1 | ATAEGVDEKLF
TRBJ1-1 | TRBV29-1 | SVVTGTQGREAF
TRBJ2-5 | TRBV7-9 | ASSPRLAGMGGSKETQY
TRBJ2-5 | TRBV19 | ASTGDGDQETQY
TRBJ1-5 | TRBV4-1 | ASSQVGGTNQPQH